The 12 T cell receptor beta chains presented below share a single source sample, sequenced in a study of pediatric ulcerative colitis. Using immunoSEQ multiplex PCR, the repertoire was profiled, and TCRdb retains in-frame clones only, with some absent. The top ten clones hold approximately 3.7% of a sample with tens of thousands of clones, roughly 90% of them seen once. The source material was blood. These receptors were obtained from a boy between 10 and 17 years old with severe ulcerative colitis.

The J gene is TRBJ1-1, the V gene TRBV27; D gene uncertain. This CDR3 has 14 amino acids. Trimming left V 0 bases short and J 1 base short, with 6 bases between. Germline CDR1 MNHEY, CDR2 SMNVEV (reference sequence). The CDR3 spells CASSLSSENTEAFF. The CDR3 region has the DNA TGTGCCAGCAGTTTATCGTCGGAGAACACTGAAGCTTTCTTT.

The CDR3 spells CAISVGVELADTQYF. CDR3 sequence (DNA): TGTGCCATCAGTGTGGGGGTAGAATTAGCAGATACGCAGTATTTT. J is TRBJ2-3 and V is TRBV10-3; D may correspond to TRBD1 or TRBD2 (5 bases each). The CDR3 is made up of 15 amino acids. Trimming pared 4 bases from V and 4 bases from J, leaving 15 bases between. Germline CDR1 ENHRY, CDR2 SYGVKD.

In its sample, this clone was seen a few times. The chain uses TRBV11-3 and TRBJ1-1; no clear D gene. The CDR3 extends over 14 amino acids. V was pared by 3 bases and J by 1 base, with 9 bases between. Germline CDR1 is SGHNT and CDR2 is YENEEA. Here the CDR3 reads CASSFSDGNTEAFF. The CDR3 bases are TGTGCCAGCAGCTTCTCCGATGGGAACACTGAAGCTTTCTTT.

V and J are TRBV29-1 and TRBJ2-1, with D perhaps matching TRBD2 (5 bases). The CDR3 covers 11 residues. The germline V gene encodes CDR1 SQVTM and CDR2 ANQGSEA. V lost 6 bases to trimming and J lost 8 bases, with 11 bases between them. CDR3 residues: CSVGIGDEQFF. The CDR3 region has the DNA TGCAGCGTCGGCATCGGGGATGAGCAGTTCTTC.

The chain links TRBV4-1 to TRBJ2-2; the D gene is possibly TRBD2 (5 bases). This CDR3 is 18 amino acids long. The V end lost 4 bases, the J end lost 2 bases, and 20 bases lay between the germline ends. The germline V gene encodes CDR1 MGHRA and CDR2 YSYEKL. CDR3 in amino acids: CASSPRTSYAGNTGELFF. In DNA form, the CDR3 reads TGCGCCAGCAGCCCGCGGACTTCCTACGCTGGCAACACCGGGGAGCTGTTTTTT.

V and J are TRBV6-6 and TRBJ1-5; the D is unclear. The CDR3 consists of 14 residues. Looked up from germline, CDR1 is MNHNY and CDR2 is SVGAGI (reference sequence). Deletions cut 2 bases from V and 2 bases from J, with 7 bases between. DNA of the CDR3: TGTGCCAGCAGTTACACCGGTGGCAATCAGCCCCAGCATTTT. This gives the protein CASSYTGGNQPQHF.

The V gene is TRBV6-6, the J gene TRBJ2-7, with TRBD2 matching 9 bases. This CDR3 contains 14 residues. The germline gives CDR1 MNHNY, CDR2 SVGAGI (reference sequence). The junction had 5 bases not matched to a gene; V was cut back by 2 bases and J by 6 bases. CDR3 sequence: CASSYAGGGSEQYF. In nucleotides, the CDR3 is TGTGCCAGCAGTTACGCGGGAGGGGGGTCCGAGCAGTACTTC.

The chain is built from TRBV5-4 and TRBJ2-3; D is ambiguous. The CDR3 contains 14 residues. The germline gives CDR1 SGHNT, CDR2 YYREEE (reference sequence). V was shortened by 1 base and J by 3 bases, with 9 bases between the two germline ends. CDR3 coding DNA: TGTGCCAGCAGCTTGAGGTCCTATACAGATACGCAGTATTTT. Its protein product is CASSLRSYTDTQYF.

The chain has TRBV27 and TRBJ2-5, with D perhaps being TRBD1 or TRBD2 (5 bases each). The CDR3 loop spans 13 amino acids. Germline lookup yields CDR1 MNHEY and CDR2 SMNVEV (reference sequence). The V end lost 2 bases, the J end lost 5 bases, and 9 bases lay between the germline ends. CDR3 sequence: CASSLNWGETQYF. The CDR3 region has the DNA TGTGCCAGCAGTTTAAATTGGGGGGAGACCCAGTACTTC.

This clone appeared a single time. The CDR3 DNA reads TGTGCCAGTAGTATAGCGGAGGCACCGGGTTCGCAGTATTTT. Translation gives CASSIAEAPGSQYF. The chain is built from TRBV19 and TRBJ2-3; possibly TRBD2 for D (5 bases). CDR3 length: 14 amino acids. The V gene's germline CDR1 is LNHDA and CDR2 SQIVND (reference sequence). V was shortened by 1 base and J by 10 bases, with 15 bases between the two germline ends.

J is TRBJ2-7 and V is TRBV11-3; tentatively, D is TRBD2 (5 bases). The CDR3 length is 15 residues. V lost 5 bases and J 2 bases, leaving 16 bases between the germline ends. CDR1 is SGHNT and CDR2 is YENEEA in the germline V gene. The DNA for the CDR3 is TGTGCCAGCAGCCGTAGGACGGAGGATACCTACGAGCAGTACTTC. It encodes CASSRRTEDTYEQYF. Combining the CDR3 with reference TRBV11-3 and TRBJ2-7 gives the whole variable domain EAGVVQSPRYKIIEKKQPVAFWCNPISGHNTLYWYLQNLGQGPELLIRYENEEAVDDSQLPKDRFSAERLKGVDSTLKIQPAELGDSAVYLCASSRRTEDTYEQYFGPGTRLTVT.

CDR3 protein: CASSLDTRDYYNEQFF. The CDR3 nucleotides read TGTGCCAGCAGCTTAGATACGCGGGACTACTACAATGAGCAGTTCTTC. The V and J genes are TRBV7-9 and TRBJ2-1; 7 bases agree with TRBD2. The CDR3 totals 16 residues. Germline assignment: CDR1 SEHNR and CDR2 FQNEAQ (reference sequence). The trim removed 1 base at V and 3 bases at J, leaving 6 bases unmatched.